One sample yielded the 5 T cell receptor beta chains listed below, sequenced in a study of blood T cell repertoires in COVID-19 (dated by TCRdb to the early 2020s). Receptors were amplified or captured by the immunoSEQ multiplex PCR assay. TCRdb took this table from immuneACCESS and kept in-frame rearrangements with V and J called. Such tables lack part of the clones; where checked against another copy, unresolved V genes explain under half of the gap, and the rest is unexplained. The table for this sample lists about 230,000 clones; around 85% of them were counted only once. Of the sample, 7.9% falls within the top ten clones. What was sequenced was peripheral blood. All receptors come from a woman aged 80 or over with acute or convalescent COVID-19.

The V and J genes are TRBV19 and TRBJ1-6, with 10 positions matching TRBD1. The germline gives CDR1 LNHDA, CDR2 SQIVND (reference sequence). The CDR3 covers 14 residues. V was pared by 3 bases and J by 9 bases, with 2 bases of the junction left unmatched. In nucleotides, the CDR3 is TGTGCCAGTAGTATTCGGACAGGGGGTTCACCCCTCCACTTT. It is translated as CASSIRTGGSPLHF. Full variable domain (remainder filled in from reference TRBV19 and TRBJ1-6): DGGITQSPKYLFRKEGQNVTLSCEQNLNHDAMYWYRQDPGQGLRLIYYSQIVNDFQKGDIAEGYSVSREKKESFPLTVTSAQKNPTAFYLCASSIRTGGSPLHFGNGTRLTVT.

The chain uses TRBV19 and TRBJ1-2; possibly TRBD1 for D (6 bases). V lost 5 bases, J lost 4 bases, and 23 bases lay in between. CDR3 size: 17 residues. Germline CDR1 LNHDA, CDR2 SQIVND (reference sequence). The CDR3 sequence: CASSPRAGVLGPYGYTF. The DNA for the CDR3 is TGTGCCAGTAGTCCCCGGGCAGGGGTCCTAGGACCCTATGGCTACACCTTC.

The chain employs TRBV5-1 and TRBJ1-1; TRBD1 might be the D (6 bases). The CDR3 is made up of 14 amino acids. V was clipped by 4 bases and J by 4 bases, with 14 bases between them. The V gene's germline CDR1 is SGHRS and CDR2 YFSETQ. The CDR3 protein is CASSLGGRSTEAFF. The CDR3, as DNA: TGCGCCAGCAGCCTGGGGGGGCGTAGCACTGAAGCTTTCTTT.

The rearrangement links TRBV24-1 to TRBJ2-5; 7 nucleotides match TRBD1. V was clipped by 6 bases and J by 0 bases; unmatched bases: 12. The CDR3 contains 17 residues. Germline values: CDR1 KGHDR, CDR2 SFDVKD. CDR3: CATSPGTASLYQETQYF. Here the CDR3 DNA reads TGTGCCACCAGTCCGGGGACAGCTTCTTTGTACCAAGAGACCCAGTACTTC.

This rearrangement joins TRBV5-5 to TRBJ1-6; D perhaps matches TRBD1 (5 bases). The CDR3 has 17 amino acids. Germline values: CDR1 SGHKS, CDR2 YYEKEE (reference sequence). With 4 bases removed from V and 2 bases from J, the gap between germline ends came to 16 bases. The CDR3 is CASSLEYGQAYNSPLHF. In DNA, the CDR3 is TGTGCCAGCAGCCTCGAATACGGACAAGCCTATAATTCACCCCTCCACTTT.